This entry lists 3 T cell receptor beta chains sequenced from one sample in a study of T cell responses to AZD1222 COVID-19 vaccine. TCRdb's copy holds only in-frame clones and misses some; the assay was immunoSEQ multiplex PCR. This sample has 120,000 to 150,000 clones, with roughly 90% found just once. Here the sequenced sample was peripheral blood, taken on day 0 of AZD1222 vaccination. These receptors originate from an adult in good health.

The chain uses TRBV18 and TRBJ1-4, with TRBD1 identical over 8 bases. With 3 bases clipped from V and 8 bases from J, the junction kept 8 bases outside the gene matches. Per the germline V gene, CDR1 is KGHSH and CDR2 is LQKENI. The CDR3 is made up of 15 amino acids. CDR3 DNA sequence: TGTGCCAGCTCACCCACGACAGGGGAACGAGAAAAACTGTTTTTT. Protein product: CASSPTTGEREKLFF.

The chain uses TRBV7-6 and TRBJ2-1; TRBD2 agrees at 12 bases. The trim removed 4 bases at V and 3 bases at J, leaving 4 bases unmatched. Germline assignment: CDR1 SGHVS and CDR2 FNYEAQ. The CDR3 contains 16 residues. The CDR3 coding sequence is TGTGCCAGCAGCTGGGGACTAGCGGGCGACTACAATGAGCAGTTCTTC. Amino acid sequence: CASSWGLAGDYNEQFF. The whole variable domain, filled in from reference TRBV7-6 and TRBJ2-1, reads GAGVSQSPRYKVTKRGQDVALRCDPISGHVSLYWYRQALGQGPEFLTYFNYEAQQDKSGLPNDRFSAERPEGSISTLTIQRTEQRDSAMYRCASSWGLAGDYNEQFFGPGTRLTVL.

This clone was observed a single time. V usage is TRBV5-1 and J usage is TRBJ2-7; the D gene is possibly TRBD1 (5 bases). Germline CDR1 SGHRS, CDR2 YFSETQ. The CDR3 sequence is 15 residues long. V lost 1 base to trimming and J lost 5 bases, with 16 bases between them. The CDR3 loop reads CASSLFGQGNDEQYF. The DNA of the CDR3 is TGCGCCAGCAGCTTGTTTGGGCAGGGCAACGACGAGCAGTACTTC.